This TCR beta chain came from a study of blood T cell repertoires in COVID-19. Study details: Sites across the United States, Italy and Spain contributed samples from acute and convalescent COVID-19. T cells, B-cell-depleted T cells, or PBMCs supplied cDNA or gDNA.

CDR3 size: 15 residues. Trimming took off 5 bases at V and 9 bases at J, with 22 bases between the two ends. CDR1 is SGHVS, CDR2 FQNEAQ, per germline. In the source study's methods: From reference gene primer amplification, estimates of nucleated cell counts were derived. Sequencing used immunoSEQ multiplex PCR; TCRdb keeps in-frame clones, though not all of them. The V and J calls and clone size come from that table; D and trimming were worked out from the DNA. In the table there are under 200,000 clones, roughly 91% of which are singletons. This rearrangement joins TRBV7-8 to TRBJ1-2, with D maybe TRBD1 (6 bases). The specimen was peripheral blood. The source of this sequence is a middle-aged man with active or convalescent COVID-19. The CDR3 sequence: CASSLASHRAGSYTF. DNA of the CDR3: TGTGCCAGCAGCCTCGCCAGTCACAGGGCTGGGAGCTACACCTTC.